The 4 T cell receptor beta chains below all came from one sample that was sequenced in a study of response to subunit inactivated influenza vaccine. TCRdb re-derived calls from the RT-PCR reads in MiXCR, one entry per CDR3 protein. In the table there are 500,000 to 550,000 distinct CDR3 sequences, under 8.5% of which are singletons. The sequenced sample was PBMCs from blood, obtained about 24 months after vaccination. These receptors came from a man between 45 and 75 years old who received an inactivated influenza vaccine.

This clonotype was seen many times. The V and J genes are TRBV14 and TRBJ2-2; possibly TRBD1 for D (5 bases). V shed 3 bases and J shed 6 bases, with 8 bases lying between them. The CDR3 covers 13 residues. Germline V lookup: CDR1 SGHDN, CDR2 FVKESK. CDR3 bases: TGTGCCAGCAGCCAGCAGGGATCCGGGGAGCTGTTTTTT. Protein: CASSQQGSGELFF.

This clonotype was seen ten or more times. The V and J genes are TRBV2 and TRBJ1-1; D is possibly TRBD1 (6 bases). V lost 0 bases and J 5 bases, leaving 13 bases between the germline ends. The CDR3 runs to 15 residues. Looked up from germline, CDR1 is SNHLY and CDR2 is FYNNEI. The DNA for the CDR3 is TGTGCCAGCAGTGAAGCCGGCAGGGGAGGGACTGAAGCTTTCTTT. Translated: CASSEAGRGGTEAFF.

The chain combines TRBV20-1 with TRBJ2-7, with 7 positions matching TRBD1. Trimming at V came to 3 bases and at J to 3 bases, leaving 11 bases not matched to a gene. The CDR3 contains 15 residues. From germline, CDR1 is DFQATT and CDR2 SNEGSKA (reference sequence). CDR3 sequence reads: CSAREEVRDSYEQYF. Here the CDR3 DNA reads TGCAGTGCTAGGGAGGAGGTCCGGGACAGCTACGAGCAGTACTTC.

This clonotype was seen a few times. V gene TRBV4-2 combines with J gene TRBJ2-1; 8 bases agree with TRBD2. This CDR3 is 16 amino acids long. Germline CDR1 reads LGHNA; CDR2 reads YNFKEQ. Trimming cost V 0 bases and J 2 bases; bases outside gene matches: 3. The CDR3 region is CASSQDGGAAYNEQFF. In DNA, the CDR3 is TGTGCCAGCAGCCAAGACGGGGGGGCGGCCTACAATGAGCAGTTCTTC.